Following are 30 T cell receptor beta chains from one sample sequenced in a study of blood T cell repertoires in COVID-19. The data were produced by immunoSEQ multiplex PCR, yet TCRdb's version contains in-frame clones alone and is incomplete. Counted here are under 300,000 clones, around 86% occurring once; the ten biggest clones make up approximately 7%. Sequenced sample: peripheral blood. The receptors were gathered from a woman in her seventies with active or convalescent COVID-19.

This chain links TRBV7-9 with TRBJ2-1, with a weak D call TRBD2 (6 bases). Trimming cost V 5 bases and J 4 bases, with 12 bases left between them. This CDR3 spans 14 amino acids. CDR1 is SEHNR, CDR2 FQNEAQ, per germline (reference sequence). The CDR3 reads CASSPPRGYNEQFF. The CDR3 coding sequence is TGTGCCAGCAGCCCGCCCCGGGGGTACAATGAGCAGTTCTTC.

The V and J genes are TRBV5-1 and TRBJ2-7; a weak D match, TRBD2 (7 bases). The CDR3 contains 14 residues. Looked up from germline, CDR1 is SGHRS and CDR2 is YFSETQ. Trimming shortened V by 4 bases and J by 0 bases, and 11 bases separated the two germline ends. In DNA form, the CDR3 reads TGCGCCAGCAGCAAGGGGGACTACTCCTACGAGCAGTACTTC. This sequence encodes CASSKGDYSYEQYF.

The J gene is TRBJ2-7, the V gene TRBV7-2, with no clear D. The CDR3 sequence is 15 residues long. The germline gives CDR1 SGHTA, CDR2 FQGNSA. V lost 3 bases and J 3 bases, leaving 15 bases between the germline ends. The CDR3 region is CASSFESLKIYEQYF. CDR3 bases: TGTGCCAGCAGCTTCGAGTCCCTTAAGATCTACGAGCAGTACTTC.

The gene calls are TRBV4-2 and TRBJ2-5; 8 positions agree with TRBD2. This CDR3 region has 16 residues. The germline gives CDR1 LGHNA, CDR2 YNFKEQ. V lost 4 bases, J lost 5 bases, and 12 bases stayed unmatched. CDR3 DNA sequence: TGTGCCAGCAGCCGAAACCCCGGGACTAGTCGGGAGACCCAGTACTTC. As protein: CASSRNPGTSRETQYF.

The CDR3 loop is CASSPQGRVNTEAFF. CDR3 DNA: TGTGCCAGCAGCCCGCAGGGTCGAGTCAACACTGAAGCTTTCTTT. The V gene is TRBV5-6, the J gene TRBJ1-1; tentatively, D is TRBD1 (5 bases). This CDR3 spans 15 amino acids. In germline, CDR1 is SGHDT, CDR2 YYEEEE. Trimming removed 4 bases at V and 2 bases at J, with 15 bases between.

The chain recombines TRBV29-1 with TRBJ1-1; possibly TRBD1 for D (6 bases). Germline-derived CDR1 and CDR2 are SQVTM and ANQGSEA. CDR3 length: 14 residues. Trimming shortened V by 4 bases and J by 0 bases, and 12 bases separated the two germline ends. CDR3 sequence reads: CSVALDRMNTEAFF. The CDR3 coding sequence is TGCAGCGTTGCCCTTGACAGGATGAACACTGAAGCTTTCTTT.

V gene TRBV5-1 combines with J gene TRBJ1-3; TRBD1 might be the D (5 bases). V dropped 3 bases and J dropped 3 bases, with 7 bases sitting between them. CDR1 and CDR2 (germline): SGHRS, YFSETQ. This CDR3 has 13 residues. The CDR3: CASSSQGGNTIYF. CDR3 coding DNA: TGCGCCAGCAGCTCGCAGGGTGGAAACACCATATATTTT.

The chain is built from TRBV7-3 and TRBJ1-1; D call uncertain. Looked up from germline, CDR1 is SGHTA and CDR2 is FQGTGA. The CDR3 is 13 residues long. Trimming shortened V by 3 bases and J by 4 bases, and 9 bases separated the two germline ends. The CDR3 loop reads CASSFGEGTEAFF. CDR3 DNA: TGTGCCAGCAGCTTCGGGGAGGGCACTGAAGCTTTCTTT.

This chain links TRBV28 with TRBJ1-2; 12 bases match TRBD1. CDR1 is MDHEN, CDR2 SYDVKM, per germline. J gave up 1 base and V 7 bases, and 10 bases lay outside the gene matches. The CDR3 totals 17 residues. The CDR3 coding sequence is TGTGCCAGCACGGGACAGGGGGCCAACTACTTTAACTATGGCTACACCTTC. Residues: CASTGQGANYFNYGYTF.

The chain links TRBV12-3 or TRBV12-4 to TRBJ1-2, with TRBD1 identical over 8 bases. The CDR3 covers 12 residues. Trimming at V came to 5 bases and at J to 5 bases, leaving 1 base not matched to a gene. The CDR3 protein is CASSRDRYGYTF. The CDR3, as DNA: TGTGCCAGCAGTCGGGACAGGTATGGCTACACCTTC.

This rearrangement joins TRBV2 to TRBJ1-1; D remains ambiguous. V was pared by 6 bases and J by 1 base, with 12 bases between. This CDR3 spans 14 amino acids. The germline V gene encodes CDR1 SNHLY and CDR2 FYNNEI. CDR3 coding DNA: TGTGCCAGCAGGGACTTTATTCCGAACACTGAAGCTTTCTTT. Translating it yields CASRDFIPNTEAFF. Using reference TRBV2 and TRBJ1-1 for the parts outside the CDR3, the full variable domain is EPEVTQTPSHQVTQMGQEVILRCVPISNHLYFYWYRQILGQKVEFLVSFYNNEISEKSEIFDDQFSVERPDGSNFTLKIRSTKLEDSAMYFCASRDFIPNTEAFFGQGTRLTVV.

With regard to this clone: Other DNA sequences in this specimen translate into the identical CDR3. The genes are TRBV10-1 and TRBJ1-2; TRBD1 aligns across 7 bases. Germline V CDR1 and CDR2: WNHNN, SYGVQD (reference sequence). The CDR3 loop spans 15 amino acids. V lost 4 bases and J lost 0; bases outside the gene matches: 5. In DNA form, the CDR3 reads TGCGCCAGCAGTGGGGGGACAGCAGCTAACTATGGCTACACCTTC. Protein product: CASSGGTAANYGYTF.

The CDR3 reads CASSSESSSGNTIYF. The DNA of the CDR3 is TGTGCCAGCAGCTCGGAATCTAGCTCTGGAAACACCATATATTTT. V usage is TRBV7-2 and J usage is TRBJ1-3; D uncertain. The CDR3 consists of 15 residues. Trimming took off 4 bases at V and 0 bases at J, with 10 bases between the two ends. Germline values: CDR1 SGHTA, CDR2 FQGNSA.

The chain is built from TRBV19 and TRBJ1-5; D might be TRBD1 (5 bases). The CDR3 spans 15 residues. With 3 bases removed from V and 3 bases from J, the gap between germline ends came to 12 bases. Germline V gene lookup returns CDR1 LNHDA and CDR2 SQIVND (reference sequence). Written as DNA, the CDR3 is TGTGCCAGTAGTATTTCCGGACAATACAATCAGCCCCAGCATTTT. This gives the protein CASSISGQYNQPQHF.

The chain links TRBV5-1 to TRBJ1-2; 7 nucleotides line up with TRBD1. This CDR3 is 14 amino acids long. V shed 2 bases and J 7 bases; nucleotides not matched to a gene: 8. Germline V CDR1 and CDR2: SGHRS, YFSETQ. The chain's CDR3 is CASSFPDRVGGYTF. The CDR3 DNA reads TGCGCCAGCAGCTTTCCCGACAGGGTGGGTGGCTACACCTTC.

This chain links TRBV24-1 with TRBJ2-5; 11 nucleotides match TRBD2. Germline trimming cut 3 bases from V and 0 bases from J; bases unmatched to any gene: 14. The CDR3 runs 20 residues. Germline V CDR1 and CDR2: KGHDR, SFDVKD. The CDR3 DNA follows: TGTGCCACCAGTGATCCAGCGACTAGCGGGGCCGACTTGTACCAAGAGACCCAGTACTTC. This encodes CATSDPATSGADLYQETQYF.

The gene calls are TRBV5-6 and TRBJ1-2; D perhaps matches TRBD1 (6 bases). CDR1 and CDR2 (germline): SGHDT, YYEEEE. V dropped 6 bases and J dropped 8 bases, with 26 bases sitting between them. The CDR3 totals 16 residues. CDR3 DNA: TGTGCCAGCACCGAAGGGGCAGGGACACTTCGGGACGGCTACACCTTC. Translation: CASTEGAGTLRDGYTF.

Only a few counts were recorded for this clone. The chain carries TRBV9 and TRBJ2-3; TRBD2 might be the D (6 bases). This CDR3 has 13 residues. CDR1 and CDR2 (germline): SGDLS, YYNGEE. V was shortened by 4 bases and J by 6 bases, with 12 bases between the two germline ends. The CDR3 spells CASSPTGSDTQYF. For the CDR3, the DNA is TGTGCCAGCAGCCCGACCGGGAGTGATACGCAGTATTTT.

V usage is TRBV12-3 or TRBV12-4 and J usage is TRBJ1-2; D is possibly TRBD1 (5 bases). With 5 bases removed from V and 3 bases from J, the gap between germline ends came to 10 bases. CDR3 size: 13 residues. CDR3 sequence (DNA): TGTGCCAGCAGTCAGACAGACCACTATGGCTACACCTTC. This encodes CASSQTDHYGYTF.

The chain carries TRBV19 and TRBJ2-4; 9 bases agree with TRBD2. CDR1 LNHDA and CDR2 SQIVND come from the germline V gene (reference sequence). The CDR3 has 12 amino acids. The ends lost 11 bases at V and 5 bases at J; junction bases unmatched: 4. As DNA, the CDR3 is TGTGCCTGCCGCGGGGGGGAAAACATTCAGTACTTC. It is translated as CACRGGENIQYF.

The chain uses TRBV9 and TRBJ2-2, with TRBD2 identical over 8 bases. The CDR3 is 15 residues long. Germline V gene lookup returns CDR1 SGDLS and CDR2 YYNGEE. J was trimmed by 8 bases and V by 0 bases; bases with no gene match: 6. The CDR3: CASSVATGGRGELFF. CDR3 bases: TGTGCCAGCAGCGTAGCCACAGGCGGGAGGGGGGAGCTGTTTTTT.

The rearrangement joins TRBV6-6 to TRBJ1-1; D not certain. The V gene's germline CDR1 is MNHNY and CDR2 SVGAGI (reference sequence). The CDR3 length is 14 residues. V shed 0 bases and J shed 3 bases, with 8 bases lying between them. The CDR3 reads CASSYSRVDTEAFF. CDR3 bases: TGTGCCAGCAGTTACTCCCGGGTGGACACTGAAGCTTTCTTT.

J is TRBJ1-1 and V is TRBV12-3 or TRBV12-4, with D possibly TRBD1 on 5 matching bases. The CDR3 runs 13 residues. V gave up 1 base and J gave up 11 bases, with 14 bases separating them. The CDR3 protein is CASSLGSGQRAFF. CDR3 nucleotide sequence: TGTGCCAGCAGTTTAGGGTCAGGGCAGAGGGCTTTCTTT.

This clone has only one observation. The chain recombines TRBV4-1 with TRBJ2-7; D is perhaps TRBD2 (5 bases). The V end was cut by 2 bases, the J end by 2 bases, with 19 bases between. CDR1 is MGHRA and CDR2 is YSYEKL in the germline V gene. The CDR3 has 17 amino acids. Written as DNA, the CDR3 is TGCGCCAGCAGCCAAATCCCCGGTGGTAGCGCGACCTACGAGCAGTACTTC. This encodes CASSQIPGGSATYEQYF.

This clone was seen only once. The rearrangement joins TRBV4-1 to TRBJ1-6; 7 nucleotides agree with TRBD1. The germline V gene encodes CDR1 MGHRA and CDR2 YSYEKL. Trimming at V came to 4 bases and at J to 0 bases, leaving 18 bases not matched to a gene. The CDR3 has 21 residues. The CDR3 bases are TGCGCCAGCAGCCTCTTCGCGAGGCAGGGGGTGGGGCCCTCCTATAATTCACCCCTCCACTTT. It yields the protein CASSLFARQGVGPSYNSPLHF.

This chain links TRBV25-1 with TRBJ2-3; D is possibly TRBD2 (5 bases). The germline CDR1 and CDR2 sequences are MGHDK and SYGVNS. V dropped 10 bases and J dropped 6 bases, with 14 bases sitting between them. This CDR3 contains 12 residues. The CDR3 DNA sequence: TGTGCCACCTCCCCGGGAATGGATACGCAGTATTTT. Its protein product is CATSPGMDTQYF.

A single count supports this clone. The gene calls are TRBV7-9 and TRBJ1-1, with D possibly TRBD1 on 5 matching bases. The germline CDR1 and CDR2 sequences are SEHNR and FQNEAQ (reference sequence). The CDR3 covers 15 residues. Trimming took off 3 bases at V and 5 bases at J, with 16 bases between the two ends. CDR3 amino acids: CASSLLSIGGTEAFF. In DNA form, the CDR3 reads TGTGCCAGCAGCTTGTTAAGCATCGGGGGGACTGAAGCTTTCTTT.

Here the CDR3 reads CASSVGGKGQPQHF. The CDR3 bases are TGTGCCAGCAGCGTAGGAGGGAAGGGACAGCCCCAGCATTTT. The chain uses TRBV9 and TRBJ1-5; D is unclear. Looked up from germline, CDR1 is SGDLS and CDR2 is YYNGEE. The V gene lost 0 bases and the J gene lost 7 bases, with 11 bases spanning the gap. This CDR3 has 14 amino acids.

This chain links TRBV11-3 with TRBJ1-1, with a possible D match to TRBD1 (6 bases). CDR3 length: 13 residues. CDR1 and CDR2 (germline): SGHNT, YENEEA. V lost 5 bases, J lost 3 bases, and 10 bases lay in between. CDR3 DNA: TGTGCCAGCAGCATCAGGACAGACACTGAAGCTTTCTTT. Its protein product is CASSIRTDTEAFF.

The chain recombines TRBV29-1 with TRBJ2-1; TRBD2 agrees at 9 bases. Unmatched junction bases numbered 7, after V lost 7 bases and J lost 0 bases. Germline V lookup: CDR1 SQVTM, CDR2 ANQGSEA. This CDR3 region has 15 residues. The CDR3 bases are TGCAGCGGGTCAGTAGCGGGGGACTCCTACAATGAGCAGTTCTTC. Its protein product is CSGSVAGDSYNEQFF.